This T cell receptor (beta chain) stems from a study of T cells in women clearing cervical HPV infection. Sequencing used immunoSEQ multiplex PCR; TCRdb keeps in-frame clones, though not all of them. Its clone listing holds just over 20,000 clones. The material sequenced was blood buffy coat. This sequence was found in a woman between 18 and 75 years old with a cervical HPV16 infection that either progressed to CIN3+ or cleared (not recorded which).

CDR3 sequence: CASSLVPGGRHNEQFF. CDR3 DNA, as far as it was read: TGTGCCAGCAGCTTAGTTCCGGGGGGGCGCCACAATGAG. The V call is TRBV7-8, the J call TRBJ2-1, with TRBD2 matching 8 bases. The read terminates 3 residues before the CDR3 end, so the remaining end is supplied by the germline J gene. With 1 base clipped from V and 5 bases from J, the junction kept 7 bases outside the gene matches. The CDR3 length is 16 residues. Germline CDR1 SGHVS, CDR2 FQNEAQ.